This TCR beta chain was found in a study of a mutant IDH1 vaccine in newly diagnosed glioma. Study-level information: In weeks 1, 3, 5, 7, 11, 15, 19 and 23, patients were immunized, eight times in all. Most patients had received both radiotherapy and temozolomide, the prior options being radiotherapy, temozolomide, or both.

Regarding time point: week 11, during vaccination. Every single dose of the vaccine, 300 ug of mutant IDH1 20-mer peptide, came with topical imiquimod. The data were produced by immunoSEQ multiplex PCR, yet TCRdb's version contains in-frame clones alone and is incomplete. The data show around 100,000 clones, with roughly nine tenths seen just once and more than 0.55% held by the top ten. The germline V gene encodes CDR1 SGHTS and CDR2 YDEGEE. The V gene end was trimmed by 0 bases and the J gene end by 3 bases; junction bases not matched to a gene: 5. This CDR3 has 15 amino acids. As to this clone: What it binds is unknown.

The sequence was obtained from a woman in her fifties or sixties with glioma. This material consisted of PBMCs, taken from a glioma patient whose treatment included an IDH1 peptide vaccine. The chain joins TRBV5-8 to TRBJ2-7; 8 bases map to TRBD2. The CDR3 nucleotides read TGTGCCAGCAGCTTGGTTAGCGGGACCTACTACGAGCAGTACTTC. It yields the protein CASSLVSGTYYEQYF. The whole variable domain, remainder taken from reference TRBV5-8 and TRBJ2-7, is EAGVTQSPTHLIKTRGQQATLRCSPISGHTSVYWYQQALGLGLQFLLWYDEGEERNRGNFPPRFSGRQFPNYSSELNVNALELEDSALYLCASSLVSGTYYEQYFGPGTRLTVT.